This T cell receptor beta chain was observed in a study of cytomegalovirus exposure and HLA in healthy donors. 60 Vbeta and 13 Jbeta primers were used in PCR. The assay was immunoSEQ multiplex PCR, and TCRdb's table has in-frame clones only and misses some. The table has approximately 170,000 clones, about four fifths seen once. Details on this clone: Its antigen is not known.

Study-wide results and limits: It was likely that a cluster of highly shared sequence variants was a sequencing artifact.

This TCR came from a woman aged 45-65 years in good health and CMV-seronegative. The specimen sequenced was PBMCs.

The CDR3 sequence: CASSSGLAGFYNEQFF. The CDR3 DNA sequence: TGTGCCAGTAGTTCGGGACTAGCGGGTTTCTACAATGAGCAGTTCTTC. The chain is built from TRBV19 and TRBJ2-1; 12 bases fit TRBD2. This CDR3 is 16 amino acids long. CDR1 is LNHDA, CDR2 SQIVND, per germline (reference sequence). After removal of 5 bases from V and 3 bases from J, the junction contained 5 bases not matched to a gene. Combining the CDR3 with reference TRBV19 and TRBJ2-1 gives the whole variable domain DGGITQSPKYLFRKEGQNVTLSCEQNLNHDAMYWYRQDPGQGLRLIYYSQIVNDFQKGDIAEGYSVSREKKESFPLTVTSAQKNPTAFYLCASSSGLAGFYNEQFFGPGTRLTVL.